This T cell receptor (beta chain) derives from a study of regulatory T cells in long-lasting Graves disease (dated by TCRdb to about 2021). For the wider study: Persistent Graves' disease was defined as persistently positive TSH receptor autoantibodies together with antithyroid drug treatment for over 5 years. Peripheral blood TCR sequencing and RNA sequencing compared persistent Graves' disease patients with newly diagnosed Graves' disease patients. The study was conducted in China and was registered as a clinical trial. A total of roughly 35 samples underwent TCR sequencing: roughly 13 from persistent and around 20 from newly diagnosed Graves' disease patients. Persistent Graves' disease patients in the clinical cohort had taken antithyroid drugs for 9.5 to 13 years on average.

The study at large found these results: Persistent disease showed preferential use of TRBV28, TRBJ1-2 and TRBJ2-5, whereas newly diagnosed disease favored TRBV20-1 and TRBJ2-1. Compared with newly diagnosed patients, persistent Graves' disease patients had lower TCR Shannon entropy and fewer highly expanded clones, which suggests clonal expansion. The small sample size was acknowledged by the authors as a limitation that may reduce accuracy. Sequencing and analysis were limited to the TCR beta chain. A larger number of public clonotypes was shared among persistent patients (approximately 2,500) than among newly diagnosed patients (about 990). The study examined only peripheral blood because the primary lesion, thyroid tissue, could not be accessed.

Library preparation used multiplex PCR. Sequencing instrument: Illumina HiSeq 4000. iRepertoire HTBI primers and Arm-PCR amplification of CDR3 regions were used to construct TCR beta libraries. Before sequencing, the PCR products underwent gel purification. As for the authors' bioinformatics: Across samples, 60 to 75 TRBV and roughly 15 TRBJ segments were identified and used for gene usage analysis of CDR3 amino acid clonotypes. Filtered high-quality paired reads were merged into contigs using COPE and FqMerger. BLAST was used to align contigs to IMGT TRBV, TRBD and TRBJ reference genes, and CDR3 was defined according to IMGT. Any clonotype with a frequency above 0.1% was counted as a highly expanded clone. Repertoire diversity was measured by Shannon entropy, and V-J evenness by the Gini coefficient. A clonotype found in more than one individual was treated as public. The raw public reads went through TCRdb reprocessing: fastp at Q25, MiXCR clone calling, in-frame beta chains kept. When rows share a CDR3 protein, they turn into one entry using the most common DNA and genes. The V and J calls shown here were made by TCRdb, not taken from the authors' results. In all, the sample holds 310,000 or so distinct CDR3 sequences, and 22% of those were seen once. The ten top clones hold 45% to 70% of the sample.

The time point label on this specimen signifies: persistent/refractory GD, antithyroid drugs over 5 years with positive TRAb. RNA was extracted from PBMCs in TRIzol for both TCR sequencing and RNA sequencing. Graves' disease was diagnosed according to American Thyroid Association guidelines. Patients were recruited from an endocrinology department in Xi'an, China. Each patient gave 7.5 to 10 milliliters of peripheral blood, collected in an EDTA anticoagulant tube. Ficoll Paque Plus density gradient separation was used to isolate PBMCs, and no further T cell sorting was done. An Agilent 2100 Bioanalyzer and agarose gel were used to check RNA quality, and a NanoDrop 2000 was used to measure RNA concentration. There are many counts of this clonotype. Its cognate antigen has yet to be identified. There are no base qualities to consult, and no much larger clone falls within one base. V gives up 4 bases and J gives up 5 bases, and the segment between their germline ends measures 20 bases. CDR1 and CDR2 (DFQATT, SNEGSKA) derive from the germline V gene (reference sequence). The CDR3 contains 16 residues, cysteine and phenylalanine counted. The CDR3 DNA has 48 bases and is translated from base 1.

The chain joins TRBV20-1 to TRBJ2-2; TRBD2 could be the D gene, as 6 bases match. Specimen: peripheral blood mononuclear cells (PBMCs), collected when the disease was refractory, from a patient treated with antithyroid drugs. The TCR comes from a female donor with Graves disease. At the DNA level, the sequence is TGCAGTGCTAAGGCTCCCGAGACTAGTGAAACCGGGGAGCTGTTTTTT. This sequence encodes CSAKAPETSETGELFF.